The 7 T cell receptor beta chains presented below share a single source sample, sequenced in a study of shared clonotypes between healthy human individuals. Produced via immunoSEQ multiplex PCR; TCRdb's table is partial and in-frame only. The profile shows about 580,000 clones, nearly 98% of them singletons. The naive CD8 fraction comprised CD45RO-negative cells positively selected for CCR7 and excluded terminally differentiated effector memory CD45RA+ cells. Specimen: naive CD8+ T cells sorted from blood. The receptors shown here come from a young man in good health.

V gene TRBV29-1 combines with J gene TRBJ2-1, with TRBD1 identical over 10 bases. Germline CDR1 and CDR2: SQVTM and ANQGSEA. This CDR3 is built from 14 residues. V lost 1 base, J lost 5 bases, and 2 bases stayed unmatched. Written as DNA, the CDR3 is TGCAGCGTTGAAGGGGGACAGGGGAACAATGAGCAGTTCTTC. Its protein is CSVEGGQGNNEQFF.

The chain couples TRBV4-1 to TRBJ2-3, with D hard to call. CDR1 is MGHRA and CDR2 is YSYEKL in the germline V gene. V gave up 5 bases and J gave up 1 base, with 10 bases separating them. The CDR3 consists of 14 residues. The chain's CDR3 is CASSGTVGTDTQYF. Written as DNA, the CDR3 is TGCGCCAGCAGCGGTACAGTAGGCACAGATACGCAGTATTTT.

Written as DNA, the CDR3 is TGCGCCAGCAGCCAAGAGGCCCAGGGGGCCTACGAGCAGTACTTC. Protein: CASSQEAQGAYEQYF. The V call is TRBV4-3, the J call TRBJ2-7; 7 nucleotides line up with TRBD1. Germline CDR1 and CDR2: LGHNA and YSLEER. The V segment lost 0 bases and the J segment 2 bases; nucleotides outside the gene matches: 4. This CDR3 comprises 15 residues.

This chain joins TRBV14 and TRBJ1-2; D not resolved. The CDR3 runs 15 residues. V dropped 3 bases and J dropped 6 bases, with 17 bases sitting between them. Germline V gene lookup returns CDR1 SGHDN and CDR2 FVKESK. CDR3 amino acids: CASSQFLGSADGYTF. The DNA of the CDR3 is TGTGCCAGCAGCCAGTTCTTGGGGTCCGCCGATGGCTACACCTTC.

V and J are TRBV4-3 and TRBJ1-5; no firm D call. V lost 4 bases and J lost 5, with 18 bases in between. The CDR3 is 16 residues long. Germline values: CDR1 LGHNA, CDR2 YSLEER. CDR3 bases: TGCGCCAGCAGCCCCCAGGCGGGCAGATCTGATCAGCCCCAGCATTTT. As protein: CASSPQAGRSDQPQHF.

The chain links TRBV10-2 to TRBJ2-3; perhaps TRBD2 as D (7 bases). The CDR3 runs 16 residues. Germline CDR1 reads WSHSY; CDR2 reads SAAADI. Trimming removed 3 bases from V and 4 bases from J, with 17 bases in between. CDR3 sequence reads: CASSERGAGVADTQYF. CDR3 sequence (DNA): TGCGCCAGCAGTGAACGGGGGGCCGGGGTTGCAGATACGCAGTATTTT.

V gene TRBV19 combines with J gene TRBJ1-1; TRBD1 might be the D (5 bases). Germline V gene sequence: CDR1 LNHDA, CDR2 SQIVND (reference sequence). The ends were cut back, 3 bases at V and 1 base at J, with 12 bases in the middle. The CDR3 covers 15 residues. The chain's CDR3 is CASSIGAAGNTEAFF. CDR3 nucleotide sequence: TGTGCCAGTAGTATTGGGGCAGCGGGGAACACTGAAGCTTTCTTT.